This T cell receptor (beta chain) was sequenced in a study of neurological immune-mediated disorders. The time point here: technical triplicate 3. Study-wide results and caveats: HTLV-1-associated myelopathy led in TCR clonal expansion, while multiple sclerosis ranked lowest, below healthy controls.

This clonotype was seen repeatedly, ten times or more. Its cognate antigen is unknown. TCRdb recomputed calls from the 5' RACE reads with MiXCR, one row per CDR3 protein. This table holds over 25,000 distinct CDR3 sequences, around 16% found once. The CDR3 runs to 14 residues. V dropped 1 base and J dropped 1 base, with 6 bases sitting between them. The germline V gene has CDR1 MNHEY and CDR2 SVGAGI. The chain joins TRBV6-5 to TRBJ2-3; no clear D. This TCR derives from a female donor with HTLV-1-associated myelopathy (HAM/TSP). Specimen: CD4+ T cells from blood. Here the CDR3 DNA reads TGTGCCAGCAGTTACTTTTTAGGCACAGATACGCAGTATTTT. This codes for CASSYFLGTDTQYF.